This T cell receptor (gamma chain) was recovered during a study of gamma delta lymphoproliferative disorders and STAT genes. Study observations and caveats: In whole-repertoire clustering, gamma separated patients from controls, unlike delta. Apart from a couple of gamma clonotypes, major patient clonotypes were public.

CDR1 EGSNGY and CDR2 YDSYNSKV come from the germline V gene. The CDR3 has 10 residues. This clone has more than one count but fewer than ten. The antigen remains undetermined. Other DNA sequences within the sample encode an identical CDR3. TCRdb repeated clone calling on the multiplex PCR reads with CATT. The sample consists of 2,200 or so gamma-chain clones, nearly 10% of them appearing once. Genomic DNA from isolated PBMCs served as the sequencing template. Patient diagnosis follows 2017 WHO criteria for T-LGLL or HSTCL. The material sequenced was blood. No J gene was called, and the V gene is TRGV2. This TCR came from a human donor with gamma-delta T-cell large granular lymphocyte leukemia. The CDR3 sequence: CATWDGLRLF. For the CDR3, the DNA is TGTGCCACCTGGGACGGGCTGAGGCTCTTT.